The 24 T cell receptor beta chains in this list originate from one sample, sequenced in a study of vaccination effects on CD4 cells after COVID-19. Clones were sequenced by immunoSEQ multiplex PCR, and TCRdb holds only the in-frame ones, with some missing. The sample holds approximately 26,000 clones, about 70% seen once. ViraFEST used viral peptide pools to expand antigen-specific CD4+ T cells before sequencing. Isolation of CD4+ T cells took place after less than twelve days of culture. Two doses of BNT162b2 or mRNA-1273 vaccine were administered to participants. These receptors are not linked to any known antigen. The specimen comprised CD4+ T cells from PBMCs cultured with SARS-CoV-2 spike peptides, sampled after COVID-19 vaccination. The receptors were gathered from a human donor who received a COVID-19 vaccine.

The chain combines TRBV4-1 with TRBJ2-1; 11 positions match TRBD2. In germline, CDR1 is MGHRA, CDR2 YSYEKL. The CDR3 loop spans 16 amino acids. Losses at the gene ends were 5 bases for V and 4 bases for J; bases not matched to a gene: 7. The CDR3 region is CASSSPTSGNYNEQFF. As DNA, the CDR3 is TGCGCCAGCAGCTCCCCGACTAGCGGGAATTACAATGAGCAGTTCTTC.

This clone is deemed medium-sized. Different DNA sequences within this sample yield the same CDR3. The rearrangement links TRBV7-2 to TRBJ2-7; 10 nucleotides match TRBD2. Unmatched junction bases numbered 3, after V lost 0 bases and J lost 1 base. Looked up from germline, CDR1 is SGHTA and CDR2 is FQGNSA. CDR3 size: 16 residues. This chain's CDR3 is CASSLAASGSSYEQYF. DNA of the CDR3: TGTGCCAGCAGCTTAGCGGCTAGCGGGAGTTCCTACGAGCAGTACTTC. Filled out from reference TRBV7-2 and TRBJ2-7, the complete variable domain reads GAGVSQSPSNKVTEKGKDVELRCDPISGHTALYWYRQSLGQGLEFLIYFQGNSAPDKSGLPSDRFSAERTGGSVSTLTIQRTQQEDSAVYLCASSLAASGSSYEQYFGPGTRLTVT.

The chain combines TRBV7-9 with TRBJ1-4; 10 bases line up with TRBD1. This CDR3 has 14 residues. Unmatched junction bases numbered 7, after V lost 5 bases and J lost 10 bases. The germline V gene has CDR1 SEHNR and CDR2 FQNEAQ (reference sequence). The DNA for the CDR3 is TGTGCCAGCAGCGAGGACAGGGGGTACGGAAAACTGTTTTTT. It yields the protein CASSEDRGYGKLFF.

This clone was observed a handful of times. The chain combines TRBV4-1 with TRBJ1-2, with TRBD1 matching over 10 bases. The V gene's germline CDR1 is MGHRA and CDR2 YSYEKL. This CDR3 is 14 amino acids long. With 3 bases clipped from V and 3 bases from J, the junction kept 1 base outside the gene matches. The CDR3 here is CASSQDRGDYGYTF. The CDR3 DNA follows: TGCGCCAGCAGCCAGGACAGGGGGGACTATGGCTACACCTTC.

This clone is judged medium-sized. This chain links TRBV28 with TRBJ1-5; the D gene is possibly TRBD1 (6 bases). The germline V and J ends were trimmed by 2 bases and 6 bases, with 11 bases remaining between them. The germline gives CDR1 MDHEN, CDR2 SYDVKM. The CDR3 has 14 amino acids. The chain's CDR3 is CASSLGSGVQPQHF. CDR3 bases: TGTGCCAGCAGTTTAGGGTCAGGGGTTCAGCCCCAGCATTTT.

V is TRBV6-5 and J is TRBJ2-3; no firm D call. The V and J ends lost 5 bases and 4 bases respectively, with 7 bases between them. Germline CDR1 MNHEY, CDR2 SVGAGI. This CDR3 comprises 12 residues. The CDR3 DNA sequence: TGTGCCAGCAGTAACAAGGCAGATACGCAGTATTTT. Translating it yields CASSNKADTQYF.

This CDR3 reads CASSLSKTLQFF. In nucleotides, the CDR3 is TGTGCCAGCAGTTTATCGAAGACTCTCCAGTTCTTC. The chain links TRBV27 to TRBJ2-1; D remains unclear. V shed 0 bases and J shed 13 bases, with 10 bases lying between them. This CDR3 spans 12 amino acids. The V gene's germline CDR1 is MNHEY and CDR2 SMNVEV (reference sequence).

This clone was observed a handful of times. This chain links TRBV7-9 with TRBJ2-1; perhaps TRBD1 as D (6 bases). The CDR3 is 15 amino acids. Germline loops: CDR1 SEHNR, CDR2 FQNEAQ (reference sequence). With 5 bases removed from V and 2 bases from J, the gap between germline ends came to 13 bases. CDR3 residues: CASSPFRDTYNEQFF. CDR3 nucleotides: TGTGCCAGCAGCCCCTTCAGGGACACCTACAATGAGCAGTTCTTC.

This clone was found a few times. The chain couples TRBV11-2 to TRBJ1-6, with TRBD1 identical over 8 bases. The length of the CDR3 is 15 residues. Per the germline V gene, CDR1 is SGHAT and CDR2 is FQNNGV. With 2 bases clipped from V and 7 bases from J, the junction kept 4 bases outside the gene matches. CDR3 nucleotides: TGTGCCAGCAGCTTACGGACAGGGCCCAATTCACCCCTCCACTTT. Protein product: CASSLRTGPNSPLHF. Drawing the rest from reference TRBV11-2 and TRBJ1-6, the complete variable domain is EAGVAQSPRYKIIEKRQSVAFWCNPISGHATLYWYQQILGQGPKLLIQFQNNGVVDDSQLPKDRFSAERLKGVDSTLKIQPAKLEDSAVYLCASSLRTGPNSPLHFGNGTRLTVT.

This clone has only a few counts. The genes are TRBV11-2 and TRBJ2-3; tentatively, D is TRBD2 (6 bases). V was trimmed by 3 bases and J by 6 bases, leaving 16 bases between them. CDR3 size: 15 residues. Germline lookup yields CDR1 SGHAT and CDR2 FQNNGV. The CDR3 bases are TGTGCCAGCAGCTTGGTTTTCGGGAGATCGGATACGCAGTATTTT. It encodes CASSLVFGRSDTQYF.

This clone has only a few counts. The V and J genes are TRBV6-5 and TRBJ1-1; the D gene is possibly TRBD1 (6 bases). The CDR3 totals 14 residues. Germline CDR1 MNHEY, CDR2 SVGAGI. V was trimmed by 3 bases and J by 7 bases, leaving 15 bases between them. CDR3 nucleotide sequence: TGTGCCAGCAGTTATAGGGGGGGCTATGGTGAAGCTTTCTTT. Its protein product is CASSYRGGYGEAFF.

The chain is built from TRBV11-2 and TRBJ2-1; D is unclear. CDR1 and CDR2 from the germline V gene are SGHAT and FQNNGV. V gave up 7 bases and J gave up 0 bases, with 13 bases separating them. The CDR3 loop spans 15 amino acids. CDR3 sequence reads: CASIPRGSSYNEQFF. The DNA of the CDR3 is TGTGCCAGCATACCACGCGGCAGCTCCTACAATGAGCAGTTCTTC.

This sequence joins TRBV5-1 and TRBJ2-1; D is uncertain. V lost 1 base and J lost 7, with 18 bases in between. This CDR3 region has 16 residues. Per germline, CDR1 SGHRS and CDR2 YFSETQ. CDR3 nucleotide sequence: TGCGCCAGCAGCTTGTCTTCGGCTAGTCTGGGTAATGAGCAGTTCTTC. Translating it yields CASSLSSASLGNEQFF. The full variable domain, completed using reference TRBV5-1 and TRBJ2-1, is KAGVTQTPRYLIKTRGQQVTLSCSPISGHRSVSWYQQTPGQGLQFLFEYFSETQRNKGNFPGRFSGRQFSNSRSEMNVSTLELGDSALYLCASSLSSASLGNEQFFGPGTRLTVL.

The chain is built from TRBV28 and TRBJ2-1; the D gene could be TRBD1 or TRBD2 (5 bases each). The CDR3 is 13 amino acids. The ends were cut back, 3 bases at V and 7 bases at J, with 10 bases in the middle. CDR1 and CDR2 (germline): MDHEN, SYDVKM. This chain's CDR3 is CASSFEGTNEQFF. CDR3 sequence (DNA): TGTGCCAGCAGTTTTGAGGGGACGAATGAGCAGTTCTTC.

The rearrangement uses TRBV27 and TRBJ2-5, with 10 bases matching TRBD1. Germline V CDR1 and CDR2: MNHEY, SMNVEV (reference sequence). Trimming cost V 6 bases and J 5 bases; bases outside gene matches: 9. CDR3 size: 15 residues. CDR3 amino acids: CASSLGQGSRETQYF. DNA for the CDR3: TGTGCCAGCAGCCTGGGACAGGGGAGCAGGGAGACCCAGTACTTC.

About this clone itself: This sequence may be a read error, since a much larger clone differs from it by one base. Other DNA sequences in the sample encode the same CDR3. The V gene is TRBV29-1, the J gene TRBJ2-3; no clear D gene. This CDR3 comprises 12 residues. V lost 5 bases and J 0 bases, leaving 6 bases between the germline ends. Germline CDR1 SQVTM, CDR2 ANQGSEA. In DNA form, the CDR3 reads TGCAGCGTTCGGCCTAGCACAGATACGCAGTATTTT. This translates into CSVRPSTDTQYF.

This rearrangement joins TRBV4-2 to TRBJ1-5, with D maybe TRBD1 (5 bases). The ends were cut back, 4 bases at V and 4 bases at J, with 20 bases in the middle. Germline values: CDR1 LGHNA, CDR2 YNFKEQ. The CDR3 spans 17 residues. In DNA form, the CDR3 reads TGTGCCAGCAGCCTATCACCGGGGGGGTTGGGGAATCAGCCCCAGCATTTT. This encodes CASSLSPGGLGNQPQHF.

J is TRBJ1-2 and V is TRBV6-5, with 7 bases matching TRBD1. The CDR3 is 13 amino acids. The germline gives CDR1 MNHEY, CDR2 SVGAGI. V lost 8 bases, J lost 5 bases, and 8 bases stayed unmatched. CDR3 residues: CASAPGGGYGYTF. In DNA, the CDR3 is TGTGCCAGCGCCCCAGGGGGAGGATATGGCTACACCTTC.

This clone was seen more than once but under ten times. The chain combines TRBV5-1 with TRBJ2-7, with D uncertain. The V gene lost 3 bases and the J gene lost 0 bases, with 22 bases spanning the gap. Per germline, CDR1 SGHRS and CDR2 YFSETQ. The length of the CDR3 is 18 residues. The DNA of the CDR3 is TGCGCCAGCAGCTCGCCCACCGGTTTGGGGTTCAGCTCCTACGAGCAGTACTTC. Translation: CASSSPTGLGFSSYEQYF.

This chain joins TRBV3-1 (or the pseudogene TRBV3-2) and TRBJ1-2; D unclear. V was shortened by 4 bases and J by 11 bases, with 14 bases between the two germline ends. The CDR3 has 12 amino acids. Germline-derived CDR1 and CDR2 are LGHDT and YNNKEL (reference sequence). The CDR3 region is CASSPSEGRYTF. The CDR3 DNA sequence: TGTGCCAGCAGCCCCTCCGAGGGAAGGTACACCTTC.

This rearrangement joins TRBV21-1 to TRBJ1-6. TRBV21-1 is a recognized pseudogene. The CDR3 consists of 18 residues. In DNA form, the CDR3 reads TGTGCCAGCAGCAAAGCGCCCCTGCTCTGTTGCGCTAATTCACCCCTCCACTTT. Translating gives CASSKAPLLCCANSPLHF.

The CDR3 region is CASAIQSGYGYTF. Written as DNA, the CDR3 is TGTGCTAGTGCCATACAGAGCGGCTATGGCTACACCTTC. J is TRBJ1-2 and V is TRBV12-5; unclear D gene. The germline V gene has CDR1 LGHNT and CDR2 FRNRAP. CDR3 size: 13 residues. The germline V and J ends were trimmed by 7 bases and 4 bases, with 13 bases remaining between them.

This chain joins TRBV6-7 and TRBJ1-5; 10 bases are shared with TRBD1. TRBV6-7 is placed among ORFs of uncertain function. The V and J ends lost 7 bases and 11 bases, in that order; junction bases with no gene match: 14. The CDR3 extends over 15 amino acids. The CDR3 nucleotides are TGTGCCAGCATCCACCGACAGGGGGCTAGGACAGCCCAGCATTTT. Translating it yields CASIHRQGARTAQHF.

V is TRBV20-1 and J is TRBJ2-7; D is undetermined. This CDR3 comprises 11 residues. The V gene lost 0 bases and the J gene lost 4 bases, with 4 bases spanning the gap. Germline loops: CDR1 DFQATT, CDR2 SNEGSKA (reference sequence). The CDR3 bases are TGCAGTGCTAGAGACAAGTACGAGCAGTACTTC. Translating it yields CSARDKYEQYF.